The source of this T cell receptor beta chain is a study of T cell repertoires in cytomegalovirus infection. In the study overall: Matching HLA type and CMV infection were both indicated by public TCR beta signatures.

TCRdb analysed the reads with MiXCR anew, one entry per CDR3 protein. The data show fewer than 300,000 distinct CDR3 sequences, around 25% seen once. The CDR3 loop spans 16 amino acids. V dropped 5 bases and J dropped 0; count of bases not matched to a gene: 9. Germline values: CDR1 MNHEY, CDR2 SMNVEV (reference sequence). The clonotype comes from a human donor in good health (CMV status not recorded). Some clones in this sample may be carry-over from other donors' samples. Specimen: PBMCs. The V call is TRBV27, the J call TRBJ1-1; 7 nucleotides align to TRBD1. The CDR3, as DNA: TGTGCCAGCAGTGCCCGTGGGACAGCCATGAACACTGAAGCTTTCTTT. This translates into CASSARGTAMNTEAFF.